Included here is one T cell receptor beta chain sequence, with context. Germline V CDR1 and CDR2: SGHRS, YFSETQ. V shed 2 bases and J 5 bases; nucleotides not matched to a gene: 1. CDR3 length: 12 residues. The data are from a study of blood T cell repertoires in COVID-19. Assay: immunoSEQ multiplex PCR; the TCRdb copy retains only in-frame clones and omits some. This sample has approximately 160,000 clones, with 81% found just once. V gene TRBV5-1 combines with J gene TRBJ2-7; 7 positions agree with TRBD1. This clonotype was obtained from a man aged 60-69 years with active or convalescent COVID-19. The specimen sequenced was peripheral blood. The chain's CDR3 is CASSFTGDEQYF. In DNA form, the CDR3 reads TGCGCCAGCAGCTTCACAGGGGACGAGCAGTACTTC.